Below, 9 T cell receptor beta chains from the same sample are listed, as sequenced in a study of cytomegalovirus exposure and HLA in healthy donors. Measured with immunoSEQ multiplex PCR; TCRdb has only the in-frame clones, and not every one. In the table there are some 110,000 clones, around 89% of which are singletons. Sequences were obtained from PBMCs. The receptors were gathered from a man aged 18 to 29 in good health and CMV-seronegative.

This clone was found a few times. The same CDR3 also results from other DNA sequences found in this sample. The chain is built from TRBV2 and TRBJ1-1; D is uncertain. Trimming removed 3 bases from V and 2 bases from J, with 7 bases in between. This CDR3 spans 13 amino acids. Germline V gives CDR1 SNHLY, CDR2 FYNNEI. CDR3 region: CASSDFRNTEAFF. The DNA for the CDR3 is TGTGCCAGCAGTGATTTTAGAAACACTGAAGCTTTCTTT. The full variable domain, its missing parts supplied by reference TRBV2 and TRBJ1-1, is EPEVTQTPSHQVTQMGQEVILRCVPISNHLYFYWYRQILGQKVEFLVSFYNNEISEKSEIFDDQFSVERPDGSNFTLKIRSTKLEDSAMYFCASSDFRNTEAFFGQGTRLTVV.

The CDR3 DNA reads as TGTGCCGCGTCGATTTCAGGCGGGGAGCTGTTTTTT. It translates to CAASISGGELFF. The chain carries TRBV6-1 and TRBJ2-2; D uncertain. Trimming removed 11 bases from V and 7 bases from J, with 14 bases in between. This CDR3 contains 12 residues. Germline V gives CDR1 MNHNS, CDR2 SASEGT.

This clone was picked up one time. The chain couples TRBV6-1 to TRBJ2-2; D unclear. Deletions cut 4 bases from V and 7 bases from J, with 10 bases between. The germline V gene has CDR1 MNHNS and CDR2 SASEGT. The CDR3 consists of 13 residues. CDR3 region: CASSAVGSGELFF. DNA for the CDR3: TGTGCCAGCAGTGCGGTCGGTAGCGGGGAGCTGTTTTTT.

The chain is built from TRBV10-2 and TRBJ2-7, with D possibly matching TRBD2 (5 bases). The length of the CDR3 is 14 residues. CDR1 WSHSY and CDR2 SAAADI come from the germline V gene. Trimming removed 4 bases at V and 3 bases at J, with 13 bases between. The DNA of the CDR3 is TGCGCCAGCAGTGGGAGCTTACTAGACTACGAGCAGTACTTC. Translated: CASSGSLLDYEQYF.

The chain combines TRBV2 with TRBJ1-1; D is undetermined. V lost 6 bases and J lost 1, with 12 bases in between. Germline V gene lookup returns CDR1 SNHLY and CDR2 FYNNEI. The CDR3 contains 14 residues. The CDR3 DNA follows: TGTGCCAGCAGGGGTCCAAGAGGGAACACTGAAGCTTTCTTT. This codes for CASRGPRGNTEAFF.

This chain links TRBV11-2 with TRBJ2-1, with TRBD2 matching over 9 bases. Germline CDR1 SGHAT, CDR2 FQNNGV. V dropped 4 bases and J dropped 4; count of bases not matched to a gene: 14. CDR3 length: 18 residues. DNA for the CDR3: TGTGCCAGCAGCTGGGGGGCCGGGCGCGGGAGGGTTTACAATGAGCAGTTCTTC. Its translation is CASSWGAGRGRVYNEQFF.

The chain couples TRBV7-7 to TRBJ2-2; D is perhaps TRBD1 (6 bases). Deletions cut 2 bases from V and 3 bases from J, with 7 bases between. The CDR3 contains 14 residues. CDR1 is SSHAT, CDR2 FNYEAQ, per germline (reference sequence). The CDR3 nucleotides are TGTGCCAGCAGCTTAACAGGGTACACCGGGGAGCTGTTTTTT. Translation gives CASSLTGYTGELFF.

This chain connects TRBV4-1 to TRBJ1-3; tentative D call: TRBD1 (5 bases). V lost 1 base and J lost 0, with 10 bases in between. CDR1 and CDR2 (germline): MGHRA, YSYEKL. The CDR3 spans 16 residues. The chain's CDR3 is CASSQGQQSSGNTIYF. DNA of the CDR3: TGCGCCAGCAGCCAAGGACAGCAGAGCTCTGGAAACACCATATATTTT.

The CDR3 DNA sequence: TGTGCCAGCAGCTTGGACCCAGGGGCCTACTCCTACGAGCAGTACTTC. It specifies CASSLDPGAYSYEQYF. The V call is TRBV5-4, the J call TRBJ2-7, with D perhaps TRBD1 (6 bases). The CDR3 sequence is 16 residues long. The germline gives CDR1 SGHNT, CDR2 YYREEE (reference sequence). The ends were cut back, 0 bases at V and 0 bases at J, with 13 bases in the middle.